In this sample, the clone carrying this TCR beta chain turned up many times. The antigen is unknown. These data belong to a study of neurological immune-mediated disorders. Study-wide points: Because no CDR3 amino acid sequences were shared across subjects by expanded clones, private repertoires were suggested in all groups.

Described time point: technical triplicate 2. Synthesis of cDNA was accomplished via 5'RACE employing 10-nucleotide random UMIs. MiXCR, run by TCRdb on the 5' RACE reads, gives a single entry per CDR3 protein. This sample has about 31,000 distinct CDR3 sequences; roughly 14% occur once, and the top ten carry approximately 5.4%. The CDR3 covers 14 residues. Germline CDR1 is SGHRS and CDR2 is YFSETQ. V was pared by 2 bases and J by 0 bases, with 8 bases between. The specimen was CD4+ T cells from blood. The rearrangement uses TRBV5-1 and TRBJ2-5; D is undetermined. The TCR was taken from a female donor with HTLV-1-associated myelopathy (HAM/TSP). The CDR3 reads CASSFGQNQETQYF. The CDR3, as DNA: TGCGCCAGCAGCTTCGGTCAGAACCAAGAGACCCAGTACTTC.